This T cell receptor (beta chain) was observed in a study of cytomegalovirus exposure and HLA in healthy donors. Trimming took 1 base from V and 2 from J; bases not matched to a gene: 4. The CDR3 loop spans 15 amino acids. Germline CDR1 reads SEHNR; CDR2 reads FQNEAQ (reference sequence). The PCR was carried out with 60 Vbeta primers and 13 Jbeta primers. Sequencing used immunoSEQ multiplex PCR; TCRdb keeps in-frame clones, though not all of them. The top ten hold about 0.25% of the sample, which has 200,000 or so clones, 84% seen once. Findings and limits, study-wide: Further analysis was carried out later, and it showed several of the most significant clusters appearing linked to common viral pathogens. Some V segments, TRBV6-2 and TRBV6-3 among them, were indistinguishable and were therefore excluded.

Points on this clone: Its antigen is undetermined.

Material for sequencing was PBMCs. The rearrangement joins TRBV7-9 to TRBJ2-7; 8 bases match TRBD2. The TCR was taken from a boy aged 10-17 years in good health and CMV-seronegative. The CDR3 is CASSLGAGVPYEQYF. The CDR3 nucleotides read TGTGCCAGCAGCTTAGGAGCGGGGGTTCCCTACGAGCAGTACTTC.